This TCR beta chain was identified in a study of cytomegalovirus exposure and HLA in healthy donors. Some clones are missing from TCRdb's copy, which holds only in-frame ones; the method was immunoSEQ multiplex PCR. This sample has about 160,000 clones, with about nine tenths found just once. The CDR3 runs to 17 residues. V shed 2 bases and J 0 bases; nucleotides not matched to a gene: 7. In germline, CDR1 is LNHDA, CDR2 SQIVND (reference sequence). Comments on this clone: Its matching antigen is unknown.

Study-wide results and caveats: Across donors, most TCRs were seen rarely, yet some public ones were widespread. The authors listed 180 or so TCR beta chains as cytomegalovirus-associated.

The sequence was obtained from a man between 18 and 29 years old in good health and CMV-seropositive. This chain joins TRBV19 and TRBJ1-2; 9 bases are a match to TRBD1. The specimen sequenced was PBMCs. Here the CDR3 reads CASSIRDRAHANYGYTF. The DNA for the CDR3 is TGTGCCAGTAGTATAAGGGACAGGGCCCACGCTAACTATGGCTACACCTTC.